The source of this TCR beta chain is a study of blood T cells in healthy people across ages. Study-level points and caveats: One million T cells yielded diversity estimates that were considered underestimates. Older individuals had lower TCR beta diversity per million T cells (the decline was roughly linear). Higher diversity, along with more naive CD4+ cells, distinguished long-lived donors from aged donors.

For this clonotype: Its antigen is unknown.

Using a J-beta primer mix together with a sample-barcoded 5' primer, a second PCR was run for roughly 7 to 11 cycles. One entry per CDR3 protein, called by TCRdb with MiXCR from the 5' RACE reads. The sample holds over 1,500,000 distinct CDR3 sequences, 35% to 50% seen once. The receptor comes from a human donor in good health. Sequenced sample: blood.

CDR3 loop: CASQGLGQPQETQYF. The CDR3 nucleotides are TGTGCCAGCCAGGGGTTGGGCCAGCCCCAAGAGACCCAGTACTTC. J is TRBJ2-5 and V is TRBV2; D may be TRBD1 (6 bases). The CDR3 is made up of 15 amino acids. Trimming removed 8 bases from V and 1 base from J, with 17 bases in between. The germline V gene encodes CDR1 SNHLY and CDR2 FYNNEI.